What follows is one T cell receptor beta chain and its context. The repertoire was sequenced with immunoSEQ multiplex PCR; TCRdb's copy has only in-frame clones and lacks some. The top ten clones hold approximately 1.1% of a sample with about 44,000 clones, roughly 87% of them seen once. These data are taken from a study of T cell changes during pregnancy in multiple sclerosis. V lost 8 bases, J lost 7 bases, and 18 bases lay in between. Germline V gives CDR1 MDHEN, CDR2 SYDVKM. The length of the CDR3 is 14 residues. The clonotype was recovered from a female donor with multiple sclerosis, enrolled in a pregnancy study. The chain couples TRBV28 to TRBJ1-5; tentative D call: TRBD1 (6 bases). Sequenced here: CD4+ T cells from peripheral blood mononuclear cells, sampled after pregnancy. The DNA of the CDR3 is TGTGCCAGCGGATTGTCGACAGGCGGGCAGCCCCAGCATTTT. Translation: CASGLSTGGQPQHF.